These T cell receptor beta chains were read from a single sample in a study of shared clonotypes between healthy human individuals. TCRdb's copy holds only in-frame clones and misses some; the assay was immunoSEQ multiplex PCR. This sample has approximately 2.5 million clones, with roughly nine tenths found just once. The sample consisted of naive CD4+ T cells sorted from blood. All receptors derive from a man aged 18 to 29 in good health. Both conserved end residues are part of each CDR3. The order of the fields is clone size, D gene, V gene, J gene, CDR3 protein, CDR3 DNA. D genes are given only for firm matches. For some rows the clone size is stated as once, few or many, or as a class when expanded; others skip it.

-	TRBD1	TRBV6-6	TRBJ1-4	CASSFQTGAINEKLFF	TGTGCCAGCAGTTTCCAGACAGGGGCCATTAATGAAAAACTGTTTTTT
-	TRBD1	TRBV5-1	TRBJ2-4	CASSRIPGTGENIQYF	TGCGCCAGCAGCCGTATTCCCGGGACAGGGGAAAACATTCAGTACTTC
-	-	TRBV5-6	TRBJ2-7	CASSLVGTYEQYF	TGTGCCAGCAGCTTGGTGGGCACCTACGAGCAGTACTTC
-	TRBD2	TRBV18	TRBJ2-7	CASSPGTSDYEQYF	TGTGCCAGCTCACCCGGGACTAGCGACTACGAGCAGTACTTC
-	-	TRBV5-4	TRBJ2-7	CASSLAGGASYEQYF	TGTGCCAGCAGCTTGGCCGGCGGGGCCTCCTACGAGCAGTACTTC
-	-	TRBV19	TRBJ2-7	CASSPQFRAQLYEQYF	TGTGCCAGTAGTCCCCAATTCCGCGCCCAGTTATACGAGCAGTACTTC
-	-	TRBV10-3	TRBJ1-4	CAISFGQSEKLFF	TGTGCCATCAGTTTTGGACAGTCCGAAAAACTGTTTTTT
-	-	TRBV7-2	TRBJ2-3	CASSLIDTQYF	TGTGCCAGCAGCTTAATAGATACGCAGTATTTT
-	TRBD2	TRBV6-5	TRBJ2-3	CASSQLAGNTDTQYF	TGTGCCAGCAGCCAATTAGCGGGTAACACAGATACGCAGTATTTT
-	-	TRBV29-1	TRBJ1-1	CSALGDTEAFF	TGCAGCGCGCTGGGTGACACTGAAGCTTTCTTT
-	TRBD1	TRBV28	TRBJ1-1	CATRPVEGAYTEAFF	TGTGCCACCCGCCCTGTCGAGGGGGCCTACACTGAAGCTTTCTTT
-	-	TRBV28	TRBJ1-1	CASRYRNTEAFF	TGTGCCAGCAGGTACAGGAACACTGAAGCTTTCTTT
once	-	TRBV29-1	TRBJ2-1	CSADTGKGYNEQFF	TGCAGCGCAGACACAGGGAAAGGCTACAATGAGCAGTTCTTC
-	-	TRBV5-1	TRBJ1-5	CASSQTGMNQPQHF	TGCGCCAGCAGCCAGACAGGTATGAATCAGCCCCAGCATTTT
few	-	TRBV19	TRBJ1-5	CASSIVGMHQPQHF	TGTGCCAGTAGTATTGTGGGGATGCATCAGCCCCAGCATTTT
-	-	TRBV7-2	TRBJ2-1	CASSPKGGLSIEQFF	TGTGCCAGCAGCCCGAAGGGTGGTCTTTCGATCGAGCAGTTCTTC
-	TRBD1	TRBV28	TRBJ1-6	CASSLRLSRDRGSPLHF	TGTGCCAGCAGTTTACGGCTTTCACGGGACAGAGGCTCACCCCTCCACTTT
few	-	TRBV29-1	TRBJ1-2	CSVDRVGGYTF	TGCAGCGTTGACAGGGTGGGTGGCTACACCTTC
-	TRBD2	TRBV28	TRBJ2-1	CASSFSGGPTNEQFF	TGTGCCAGCAGTTTTAGCGGGGGGCCCACTAATGAGCAGTTCTTC
-	-	TRBV2	TRBJ2-1	CASSEQKLSWFGEQFF	TGTGCCAGCAGTGAGCAGAAACTAAGTTGGTTTGGTGAGCAGTTCTTC
-	-	TRBV7-2	TRBJ1-4	CASSLNAGLNEKLFF	TGTGCCAGCAGCTTAAATGCGGGACTAAATGAAAAACTGTTTTTT
few	-	TRBV5-1	TRBJ1-1	CASSLPGPMNTEAFF	TGCGCCAGCAGCTTGCCGGGGCCGATGAACACTGAAGCTTTCTTT
-	-	TRBV18	TRBJ2-2	CASSPGLPPTGELFF	TGTGCCAGCTCACCTGGTCTCCCGCCCACCGGGGAGCTGTTTTTT
-	-	TRBV6-5	TRBJ2-2	CATAGQGGNGELFF	TGTGCCACCGCCGGACAGGGAGGGAACGGGGAGCTGTTTTTT
once	-	TRBV2	TRBJ1-2	CASDMSGYGYTF	TGTGCCAGCGATATGAGCGGCTATGGCTACACCTTC
-	TRBD2	TRBV9	TRBJ2-7	CASSTTSGRDEQYF	TGTGCCAGCAGCACGACTAGCGGGAGGGATGAGCAGTACTTC
-	TRBD2	TRBV7-6	TRBJ2-5	CASSLGGRGQETQYF	TGTGCCAGCAGCTTAGGTGGGCGGGGGCAAGAGACCCAGTACTTC
-	TRBD2	TRBV11-2	TRBJ2-1	CASSSSGFSYNEQFF	TGTGCCAGCAGTTCTAGCGGGTTCTCCTACAATGAGCAGTTCTTC
few	-	TRBV4-1	TRBJ1-1	CASSQDVGGYTEAFF	TGCGCCAGCAGCCAAGATGTTGGGGGGTACACTGAAGCTTTCTTT
-	-	TRBV19	TRBJ1-5	CASRRGGDSNQPQHF	TGTGCCAGTAGGCGTGGGGGGGATAGCAATCAGCCCCAGCATTTT
once	TRBD2	TRBV10-3	TRBJ2-5	CAISDSMGGRGDQETQYF	TGTGCCATCAGCGATTCTATGGGAGGGCGGGGGGATCAAGAGACCCAGTACTTC
-	TRBD2	TRBV11-2	TRBJ2-2	CASSSLAGAVTGELFF	TGTGCCAGCAGCTCCTTAGCGGGAGCGGTCACCGGGGAGCTGTTTTTT
once	TRBD1	TRBV15	TRBJ2-7	CATSVDRAYEQYF	TGTGCCACCAGTGTGGACAGGGCCTACGAGCAGTACTTC
-	TRBD2	TRBV5-4	TRBJ2-3	CASARLAGVSTDTQYF	TGTGCCAGCGCCCGTCTAGCGGGGGTTAGCACAGATACGCAGTATTTT
once	-	TRBV11-2	TRBJ1-3	CASSLDLRLTGNTIYF	TGTGCCAGCAGCTTAGATCTGCGATTAACTGGAAACACCATATATTTT
-	-	TRBV21-1	TRBJ2-6	CASSTQGRRGANVLTF	TGTGCCAGCAGCACTCAGGGCCGGAGGGGGGCCAACGTCCTGACTTTC
-	TRBD2	TRBV11-2	TRBJ2-1	CASSFHRSSGGSYNEQFF	TGTGCCAGCAGCTTTCACCGAAGTAGCGGGGGGTCCTACAATGAGCAGTTCTTC
-	-	TRBV5-6	TRBJ1-4	CASSLVAVVNEKLFF	TGTGCCAGCAGCCTGGTCGCTGTCGTCAATGAAAAACTGTTTTTT
-	-	TRBV10-1	TRBJ2-7	CASSGPQTYEQYF	TGCGCCAGCAGTGGGCCCCAGACCTACGAGCAGTACTTC
-	TRBD1	TRBV2	TRBJ2-5	CASRPGQGRQETQYF	TGTGCCAGCAGGCCGGGACAGGGGAGGCAAGAGACCCAGTACTTC
-	-	TRBV11-3	TRBJ2-3	CASSLDGTSTDTQYF	TGTGCCAGCAGCTTAGACGGGACTAGCACAGATACGCAGTATTTT
-	-	TRBV9	TRBJ2-1	CASSGGMAGSSYNEQFF	TGTGCCAGCAGCGGAGGGATGGCGGGAAGCTCCTACAATGAGCAGTTCTTC
-	-	TRBV7-2	TRBJ1-5	CASSLNRGNQPQHF	TGTGCCAGCAGCTTAAATCGCGGGAATCAGCCCCAGCATTTT
-	TRBD1	TRBV14	TRBJ2-2	CASSRDFGTANTGELFF	TGTGCCAGCAGCCGGGATTTTGGGACAGCGAACACCGGGGAGCTGTTTTTT
-	-	TRBV5-8	TRBJ2-1	CASSLWDGYNEQFF	TGTGCCAGCAGCTTGTGGGACGGTTACAATGAGCAGTTCTTC
-	-	TRBV11-3	TRBJ2-4	CASSLLWPDGPGHTQYF	TGTGCCAGCAGCTTATTGTGGCCGGACGGACCGGGACACACTCAGTACTTC
-	TRBD2	TRBV7-2	TRBJ2-1	CASSLGGTGLAGWLWFF	TGTGCCAGCAGCTTAGGCGGAACTGGACTAGCGGGATGGCTGTGGTTCTTC